Listed below are T cell receptor beta chains from one sample, sequenced in a study of CXCR3-negative and CXCR3-positive naive CD8 T cells. TCRdb reprocessed the 5' RACE reads; each CDR3 protein has one entry and no DNA is given. The sample table sets out 45,000 or so distinct CDR3 sequences. Sequenced: memory CD8+ T cells from blood. The source is a human donor in good health. Some clones in this sample may be carry-over from other donors' samples. The CDR3 runs from the conserved cysteine through the conserved F or W.

TRBV7-2	TRBJ1-3	CASSTQGSSGNTIYF
TRBV12-3/TRBV12-4	TRBJ1-2	CASSFPGQGSNYGYTF
TRBV7-6	TRBJ2-3	CASSCRLAGGQNSTDTQYF
TRBV7-8	TRBJ1-4	CASSGGQGHEKLFF
TRBV20-1	TRBJ2-1	CSANLAGASYNEQFF
TRBV7-9	TRBJ2-1	CASSVRDRYNEQFF
TRBV6-6	TRBJ2-7	CASRGLGSYEQYF
TRBV20-1	TRBJ1-5	CSARIVGRGGQPQHF
TRBV29-1	TRBJ2-1	CSADILGVIEQFF
TRBV28	TRBJ1-2	CASRSGHNYGYTF
TRBV28	TRBJ2-5	CASSLASEETQYF
TRBV11-2	TRBJ2-1	CASSSPGLQAYNEQFF
TRBV9	TRBJ1-1	CASSAWGGTNTEAFF
TRBV28	TRBJ1-6	CASSWALREDSPLHF
TRBV23-1	TRBJ2-7	CASSQQGYEQYF
TRBV7-2	TRBJ2-5	CASSLAGHETQYF
TRBV7-9	TRBJ1-1	CASSSMNTEAFF
TRBV6-2/TRBV6-3	TRBJ1-4	CASTPDEKLFF
TRBV4-1	TRBJ1-1	CASSPSDQTAEAFF
TRBV12-3/TRBV12-4	TRBJ2-1	CASSFPLALLSSYNEQFF
TRBV20-1	TRBJ2-7	CSAPGQGIHEQYF
TRBV29-1	TRBJ2-1	CSVEGTESSYNEQFF
TRBV12-3/TRBV12-4	TRBJ2-1	CASSSDETTSGGGLGVF